This T cell receptor beta chain stems from a study of CD8+CD57+ T cells in acquired aplastic anemia (dated by TCRdb to 2017 to 2018). Broadly, across the study: DNA extracted from sorted CD4+ and CD8+ cells had a mean of approximately 3.3 ug, with a range of about 0.18 to 27.4 ug. CD8+CD57+ expansion was defined as frequency above the mean frequency observed in healthy subjects.

CDR1 and CDR2 are read off the germline V gene (reference sequence) as SGHAT and FQDESV. Germline trimming: 5 bases from V, 3 bases from J; junction bases outside gene matches: 12. From its cysteine to its phenylalanine, the CDR3 spans 16 amino acids. Here the CDR3 DNA is all that survives: 48 bases in frame from base 1. The table lists this clonotype with a count of one. Its cognate antigen has yet to be identified. Base qualities are not at hand, and no much larger clone is one base apart. One read is thin evidence. The patients picked for sequencing were ones in whom flow cytometry had shown an expansion of CD8+CD57+ cells. Severe acquired aplastic anemia was diagnosed in all patients according to International Study of Aplastic Anemia and Agranulocytosis and Camitta criteria. No therapy had been received by the patients at the time of blood sampling. The study deep-sequenced TCR repertoires of sorted CD4+ and CD8+ blood T cells from severe aplastic anemia patients and healthy subjects. Patients were enrolled under clinicaltrials.gov protocols 00001620, 01623167, 00001397, 00071045, 00081523 and 00961064 in the USA. Ficoll-Paque density gradient centrifugation was used to isolate peripheral blood mononuclear cells. Before DNA extraction, CD4+ and CD8+ T cells were sorted with FACS or magnetic beads.

The paper as a whole reports these results and caveats: No significant difference in CD8+ Simpson's diversity was found between patients and healthy controls (P=0.060). Although some 28 CD8+ CDR3 sequences were shared by patients and controls, these sequences appeared highly expressed in patients and within the immunodominant clones of patients.

Genomic DNA was used as template for profiling of TCR beta VDJ combinations and CDR3 sequences. TCR repertoire sequencing was run on an Illumina HiSeq 2000. As for how the authors treated the data: TRBV/TRBJ rearrangement plots, CDR3 size and DJ length profiles, and Simpson's diversity index were used to assess repertoires. The most abundant DNA sequence in the deep sequencing data was taken as the immunodominant clone. CDR3 amino acid sequences were checked for sharing across subjects and were also compared against the VDJdb database and published repertoires. The raw public reads went through TCRdb reprocessing: fastp at Q25, MiXCR clone calling, in-frame beta chains kept. CDR3 protein sequences are deduplicated, and each keeps its most common genes and DNA. For this entry, the V and J calls and clone size follow TCRdb and not the study's own pipeline. In this sample the table shows around 180,000 distinct CDR3 sequences, roughly half of which occur a single time. The biggest ten clones account for about 1.8% of the sample.

The chain is assembled from TRBV11-1 and TRBJ2-7; 8 of the junction bases match TRBD1. This clonotype originated in a human donor with aplastic anemia. Input material: sorted CD4+, CD8+, or CD8+CD57+ T cells (not recorded which) from PBMCs. The CDR3 protein is CASSPSWQGAGYEQYF. The DNA sequence is as follows: TGTGCCAGCAGCCCCTCGTGGCAGGGGGCTGGCTACGAGCAGTACTTC. The entire variable domain, with the stretches around the CDR3 drawn from the reference TRBV11-1 and TRBJ2-7 proteins, is EAEVAQSPRYKITEKSQAVAFWCDPISGHATLYWYRQILGQGPELLVQFQDESVVDDSQLPKDRFSAERLKGVDSTLKIQPAELGDSAMYLCASSPSWQGAGYEQYFGPGTRLTVT.